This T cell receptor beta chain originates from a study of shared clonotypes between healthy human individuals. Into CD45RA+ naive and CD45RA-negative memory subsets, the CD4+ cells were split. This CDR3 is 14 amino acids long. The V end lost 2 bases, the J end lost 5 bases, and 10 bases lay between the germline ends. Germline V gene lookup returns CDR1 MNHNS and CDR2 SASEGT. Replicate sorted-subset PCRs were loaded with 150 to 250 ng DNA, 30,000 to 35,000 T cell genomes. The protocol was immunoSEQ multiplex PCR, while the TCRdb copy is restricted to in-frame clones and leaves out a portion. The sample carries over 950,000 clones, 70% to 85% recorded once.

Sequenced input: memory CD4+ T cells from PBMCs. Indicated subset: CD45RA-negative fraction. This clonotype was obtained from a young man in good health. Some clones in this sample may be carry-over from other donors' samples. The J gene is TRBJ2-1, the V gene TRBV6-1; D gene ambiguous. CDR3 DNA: TGTGCCAGCAGTGAAAAGTACGCAAACAATGAGCAGTTCTTC. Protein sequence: CASSEKYANNEQFF.